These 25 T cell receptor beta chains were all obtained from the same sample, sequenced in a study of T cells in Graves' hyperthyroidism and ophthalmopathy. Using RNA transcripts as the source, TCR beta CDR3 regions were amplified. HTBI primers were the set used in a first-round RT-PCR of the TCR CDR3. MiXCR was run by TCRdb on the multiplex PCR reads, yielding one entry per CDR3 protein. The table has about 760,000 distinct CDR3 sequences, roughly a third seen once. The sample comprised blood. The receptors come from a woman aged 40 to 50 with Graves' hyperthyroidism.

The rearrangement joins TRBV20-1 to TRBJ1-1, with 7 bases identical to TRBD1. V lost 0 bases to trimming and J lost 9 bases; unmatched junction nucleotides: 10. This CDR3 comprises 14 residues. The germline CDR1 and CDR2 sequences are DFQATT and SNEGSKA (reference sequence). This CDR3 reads CSARETGVFTKAFF. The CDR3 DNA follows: TGCAGTGCTAGAGAAACAGGGGTCTTTACTAAAGCTTTCTTT.

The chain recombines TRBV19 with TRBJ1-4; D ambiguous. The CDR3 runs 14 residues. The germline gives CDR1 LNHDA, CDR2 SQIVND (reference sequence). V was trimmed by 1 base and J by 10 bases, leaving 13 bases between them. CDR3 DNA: TGTGCCAGTAGTATAGTAGCCACTACGGGAAAACTGTTTTTT. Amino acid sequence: CASSIVATTGKLFF.

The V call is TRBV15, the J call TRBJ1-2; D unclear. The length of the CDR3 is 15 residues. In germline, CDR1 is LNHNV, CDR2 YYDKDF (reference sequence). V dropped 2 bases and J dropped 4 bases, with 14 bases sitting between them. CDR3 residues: CATSRPGAAGYGYTF. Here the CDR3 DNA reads TGTGCCACCAGCAGACCGGGAGCAGCCGGCTATGGCTACACCTTC.

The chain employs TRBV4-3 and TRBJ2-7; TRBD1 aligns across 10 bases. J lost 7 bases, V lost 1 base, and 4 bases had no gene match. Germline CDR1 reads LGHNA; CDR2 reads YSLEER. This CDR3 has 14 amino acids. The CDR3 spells CASSQGTGGREQYF. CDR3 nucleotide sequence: TGCGCCAGCAGCCAAGGGACAGGGGGAAGAGAGCAGTACTTC.

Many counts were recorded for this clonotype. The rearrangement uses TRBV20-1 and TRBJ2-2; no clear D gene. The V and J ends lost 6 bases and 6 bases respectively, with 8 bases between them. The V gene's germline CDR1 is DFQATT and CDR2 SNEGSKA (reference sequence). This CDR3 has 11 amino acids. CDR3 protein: CSALRSGELFF. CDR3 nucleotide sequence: TGCAGTGCCTTACGATCCGGGGAGCTGTTTTTT.

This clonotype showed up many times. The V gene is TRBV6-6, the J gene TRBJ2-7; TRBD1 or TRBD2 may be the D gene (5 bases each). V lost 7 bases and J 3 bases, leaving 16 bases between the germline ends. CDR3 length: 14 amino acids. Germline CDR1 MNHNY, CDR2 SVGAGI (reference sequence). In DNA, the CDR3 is TGTGCCAGCATGACCGGGACGGATGACTACGAGCAGTACTTC. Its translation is CASMTGTDDYEQYF.

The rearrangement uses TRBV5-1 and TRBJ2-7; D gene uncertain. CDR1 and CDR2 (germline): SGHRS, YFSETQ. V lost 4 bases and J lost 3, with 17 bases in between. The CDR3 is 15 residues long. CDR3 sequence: CASSETDGSYYEQYF. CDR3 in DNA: TGCGCCAGCAGCGAAACGGACGGATCCTACTACGAGCAGTACTTC.

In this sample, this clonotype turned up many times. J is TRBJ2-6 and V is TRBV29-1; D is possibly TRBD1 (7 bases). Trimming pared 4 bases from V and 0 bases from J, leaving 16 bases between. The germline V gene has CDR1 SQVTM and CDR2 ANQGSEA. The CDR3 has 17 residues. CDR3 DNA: TGCAGCGTTGCCAGGGGGGTTAGAGTCTCTGGGGCCAACGTCCTGACTTTC. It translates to CSVARGVRVSGANVLTF.

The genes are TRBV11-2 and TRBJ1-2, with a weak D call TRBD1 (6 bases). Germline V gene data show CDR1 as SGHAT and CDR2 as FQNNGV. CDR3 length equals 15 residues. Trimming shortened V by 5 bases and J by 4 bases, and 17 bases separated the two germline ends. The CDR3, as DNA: TGTGCCAGCAGCCAAGCCGAGACAGGAGTCTATGGCTACACCTTC. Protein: CASSQAETGVYGYTF.

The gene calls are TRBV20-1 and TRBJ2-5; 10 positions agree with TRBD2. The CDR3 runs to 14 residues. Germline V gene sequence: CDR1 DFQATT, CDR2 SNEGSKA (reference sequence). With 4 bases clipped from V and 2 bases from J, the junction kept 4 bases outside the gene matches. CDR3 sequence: CSAMGLATQETQYF. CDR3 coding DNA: TGCAGTGCTATGGGACTAGCGACTCAAGAGACCCAGTACTTC.

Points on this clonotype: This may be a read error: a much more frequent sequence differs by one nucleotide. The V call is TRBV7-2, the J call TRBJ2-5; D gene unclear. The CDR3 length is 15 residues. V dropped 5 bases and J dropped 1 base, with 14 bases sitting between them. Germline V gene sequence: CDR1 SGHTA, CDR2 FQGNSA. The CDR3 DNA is TGTGCCAGCAGCGCCAGGCTTAAGGGCCAAGAGACCCAGTACTTC. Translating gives CASSARLKGQETQYF.

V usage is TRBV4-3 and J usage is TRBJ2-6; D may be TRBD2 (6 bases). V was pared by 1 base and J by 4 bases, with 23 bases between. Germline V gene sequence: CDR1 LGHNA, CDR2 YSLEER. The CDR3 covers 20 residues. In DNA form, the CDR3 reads TGCGCCAGCAGCCAAGCAAGTACCTTGCGGGGCCCTGTGGGGGCCAACGTCCTGACTTTC. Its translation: CASSQASTLRGPVGANVLTF.

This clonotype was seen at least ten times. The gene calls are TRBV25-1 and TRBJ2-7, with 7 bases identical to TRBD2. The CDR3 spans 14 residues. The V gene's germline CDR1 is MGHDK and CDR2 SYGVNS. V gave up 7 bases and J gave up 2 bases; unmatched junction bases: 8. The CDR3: CASTSASGTYEQYF. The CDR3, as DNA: TGTGCCAGCACTTCGGCTAGCGGAACCTACGAGCAGTACTTC.

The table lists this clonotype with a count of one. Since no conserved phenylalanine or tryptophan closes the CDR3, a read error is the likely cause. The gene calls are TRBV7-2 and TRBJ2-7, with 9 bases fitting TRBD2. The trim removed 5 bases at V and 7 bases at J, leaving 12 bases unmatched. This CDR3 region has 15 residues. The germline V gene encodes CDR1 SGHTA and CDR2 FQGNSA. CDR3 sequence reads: CASSGVFGLAGEQYL. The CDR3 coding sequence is TGTGCCAGCAGCGGGGTATTTGGGCTAGCGGGAGAGCAGTACCTC.

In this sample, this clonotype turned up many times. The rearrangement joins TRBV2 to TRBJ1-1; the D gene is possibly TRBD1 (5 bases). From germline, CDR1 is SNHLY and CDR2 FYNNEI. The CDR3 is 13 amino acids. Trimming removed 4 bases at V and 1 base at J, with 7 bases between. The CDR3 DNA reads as TGTGCCAGCAGTGGGGACTGGAACACTGAAGCTTTCTTT. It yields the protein CASSGDWNTEAFF. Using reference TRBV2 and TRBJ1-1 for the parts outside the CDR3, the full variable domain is EPEVTQTPSHQVTQMGQEVILRCVPISNHLYFYWYRQILGQKVEFLVSFYNNEISEKSEIFDDQFSVERPDGSNFTLKIRSTKLEDSAMYFCASSGDWNTEAFFGQGTRLTVV.

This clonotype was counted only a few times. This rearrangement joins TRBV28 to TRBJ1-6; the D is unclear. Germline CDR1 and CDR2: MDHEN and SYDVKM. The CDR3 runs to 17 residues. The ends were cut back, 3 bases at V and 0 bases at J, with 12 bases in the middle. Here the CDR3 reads CASSLSGSSSYNSPLHF. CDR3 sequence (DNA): TGTGCCAGCAGTTTGAGCGGCAGTAGCTCCTATAATTCACCCCTCCACTTT.

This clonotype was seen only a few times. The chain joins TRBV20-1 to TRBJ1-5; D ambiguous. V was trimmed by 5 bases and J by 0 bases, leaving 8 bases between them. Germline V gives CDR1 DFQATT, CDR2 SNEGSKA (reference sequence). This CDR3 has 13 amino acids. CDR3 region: CSAVISSNQPQHF. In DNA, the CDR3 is TGCAGTGCTGTTATTTCTAGCAATCAGCCCCAGCATTTT.

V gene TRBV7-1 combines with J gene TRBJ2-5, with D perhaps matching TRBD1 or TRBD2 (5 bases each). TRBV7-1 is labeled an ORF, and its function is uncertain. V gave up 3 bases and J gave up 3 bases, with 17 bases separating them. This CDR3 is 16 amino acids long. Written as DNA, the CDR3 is TGTGCCAGCAGCTCCCGGGACCCCGCCTTTAAAGAGACCCAGTACTTC. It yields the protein CASSSRDPAFKETQYF.

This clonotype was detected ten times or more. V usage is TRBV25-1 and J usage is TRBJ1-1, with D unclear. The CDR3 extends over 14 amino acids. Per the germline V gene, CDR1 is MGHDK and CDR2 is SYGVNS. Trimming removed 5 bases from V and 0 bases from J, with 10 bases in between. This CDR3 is CASSYTNMNTEAFF. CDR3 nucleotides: TGTGCCAGCAGTTACACCAACATGAACACTGAAGCTTTCTTT.

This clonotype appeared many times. CDR3 residues: CASSPGLAGLETQYF. The DNA of the CDR3 is TGTGCCAGCAGCCCCGGACTAGCGGGACTAGAGACCCAGTACTTC. The chain carries TRBV12-3 or TRBV12-4 and TRBJ2-5, with TRBD2 matching 12 bases. V trimming: 6 bases; J trimming: 4 bases; junction bases outside the gene matches: 6. The CDR3 runs to 15 residues.

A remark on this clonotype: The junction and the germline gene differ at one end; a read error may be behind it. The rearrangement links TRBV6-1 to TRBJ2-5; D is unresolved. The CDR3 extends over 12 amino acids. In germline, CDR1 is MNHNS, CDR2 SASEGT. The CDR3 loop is CASSQTQETLYF. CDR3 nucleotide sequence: TGTGCCAGCAGCCAAACCCAAGAGACCCTGTACTTC.

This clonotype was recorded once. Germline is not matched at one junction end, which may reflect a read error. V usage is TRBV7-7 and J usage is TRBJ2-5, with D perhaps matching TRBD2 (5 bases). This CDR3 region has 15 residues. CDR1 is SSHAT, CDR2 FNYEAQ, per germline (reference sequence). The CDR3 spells CASSLKSGIQETQYF. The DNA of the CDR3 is TGTGCTAGCAGCTTAAAGTCGGGGATCCAAGAGACCCAGTACTTC.

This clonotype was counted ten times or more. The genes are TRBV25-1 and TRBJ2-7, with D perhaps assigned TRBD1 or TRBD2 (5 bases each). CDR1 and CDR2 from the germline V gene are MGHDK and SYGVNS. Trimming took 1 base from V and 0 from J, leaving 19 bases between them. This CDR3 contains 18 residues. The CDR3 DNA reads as TGTGCCAGCAGTGAATCCCCAACGGGGCGTCCAAGCTCCTACGAGCAGTACTTC. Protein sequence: CASSESPTGRPSSYEQYF.

The CDR3 bases are TGTGCCAGCAGCCCGACCTTCCGGGGCACAGATACGCAGTATTTT. Translating it yields CASSPTFRGTDTQYF. The chain couples TRBV7-2 to TRBJ2-3; D is unresolved. CDR1 SGHTA and CDR2 FQGNSA come from the germline V gene. Trimming took 5 bases from V and 1 from J, leaving 13 bases between them. The CDR3 is 15 residues long. Complete variable domain (other parts from reference TRBV7-2 and TRBJ2-3): GAGVSQSPSNKVTEKGKDVELRCDPISGHTALYWYRQSLGQGLEFLIYFQGNSAPDKSGLPSDRFSAERTGGSVSTLTIQRTQQEDSAVYLCASSPTFRGTDTQYFGPGTRLTVL.

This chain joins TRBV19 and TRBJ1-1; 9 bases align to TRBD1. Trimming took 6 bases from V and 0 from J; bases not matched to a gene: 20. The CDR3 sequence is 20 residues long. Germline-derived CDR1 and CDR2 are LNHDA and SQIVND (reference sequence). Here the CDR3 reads CASSQPGQGPGGGMNTEAFF. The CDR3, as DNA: TGTGCCAGTAGCCAGCCGGGACAGGGCCCAGGAGGGGGAATGAACACTGAAGCTTTCTTT. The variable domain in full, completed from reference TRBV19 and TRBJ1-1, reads DGGITQSPKYLFRKEGQNVTLSCEQNLNHDAMYWYRQDPGQGLRLIYYSQIVNDFQKGDIAEGYSVSREKKESFPLTVTSAQKNPTAFYLCASSQPGQGPGGGMNTEAFFGQGTRLTVV.